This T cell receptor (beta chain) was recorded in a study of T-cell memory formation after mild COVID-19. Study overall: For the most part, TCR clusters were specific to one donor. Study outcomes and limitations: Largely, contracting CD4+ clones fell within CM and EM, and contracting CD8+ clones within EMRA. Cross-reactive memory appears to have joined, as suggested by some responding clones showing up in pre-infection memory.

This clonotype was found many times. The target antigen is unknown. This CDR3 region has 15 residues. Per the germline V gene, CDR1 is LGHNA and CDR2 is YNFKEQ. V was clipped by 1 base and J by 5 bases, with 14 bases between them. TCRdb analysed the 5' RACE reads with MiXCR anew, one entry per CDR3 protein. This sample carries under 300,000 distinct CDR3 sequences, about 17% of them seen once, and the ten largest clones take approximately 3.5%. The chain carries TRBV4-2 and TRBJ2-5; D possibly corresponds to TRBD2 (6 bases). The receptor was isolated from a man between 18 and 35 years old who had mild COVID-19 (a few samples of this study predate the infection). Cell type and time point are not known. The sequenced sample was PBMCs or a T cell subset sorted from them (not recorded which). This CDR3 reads CASSQGGAGRETQYF. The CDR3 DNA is TGTGCCAGCAGCCAAGGAGGAGCGGGCCGGGAGACCCAGTACTTC.